This T cell receptor beta chain was captured in a study of radiotherapy plus CTLA-4 blockade in lung cancer (dated by TCRdb to the late 2010s). Study-wide context: Objective responses occurred in about 19% of enrolled patients, and under 40% achieved disease control. The paper's findings and limits, for the study overall: Early dynamic changes in blood T cell clones, together with increased serum interferon-beta after radiation, were reported as the strongest predictors of response. After treatment with radiotherapy and ipilimumab, TCR clones that came from tumors expanded in the peripheral blood.

This clone was counted only a few times. There is no known antigen for this receptor. Base qualities were left out, and no much larger clone turns up one base away. The study evaluated CTLA-4 blockade (ipilimumab) given together with focal radiation therapy in patients who had chemo-refractory metastatic non-small-cell lung cancer. According to the germline V gene, CDR1 reads MGHRA and CDR2 reads YSYEKL. V is clipped by 2 bases and J by 5 bases, and the sequence between their germline boundaries is 10 bases long. The CDR3 measures 13 amino acids from cysteine to phenylalanine. The CDR3 DNA has 39 bases and is translated from base 1. The method was the immunoSEQ multiplex PCR assay. TCRdb obtained this table from immuneACCESS and retained in-frame rearrangements with V and J assigned. These tables miss some clones; where compared with another copy, unresolved V genes account for less than half of the shortfall, and the remainder is unexplained. In this sample the table shows tens of thousands of clones, around 87% of which occur a single time. The ten largest clones represent 35% to 45% of the sample.

The clonotype originates from a human donor with non-small cell lung cancer that progressed on radiotherapy plus ipilimumab. The specimen was peripheral blood, collected from a patient treated with radiotherapy plus ipilimumab. The rearrangement joined TRBV4-1 to TRBJ2-7, with an unclear D gene assignment. Read as DNA, the sequence is TGCGCCAGCAGCCAAAAGCAGGCGGACGAGCAGTACTTC. This is translated as CASSQKQADEQYF.